These 22 T cell receptor beta chains were sequenced from one sample in a study of T cells after yellow fever vaccination (dated by TCRdb to about 2019). The receptor library was made with 5' RACE. Sequencing took place on an Illumina HiSeq 2500. TCRdb trimmed the raw reads at Q25, called clones with MiXCR and kept productive beta chains. Every CDR3 protein is listed once, alongside the most common genes and DNA of its rows. The sample table lists 500,000 to 650,000 distinct CDR3 sequences, around a sixth of them with a count of one. The ten largest clones capture around 15% of the sample. Sample treatment or condition, as interpreted from the label and publication: live attenuated yellow fever vaccine strain. The sequences come from PBMCs, collected more than 4 days after the first yellow fever vaccination. These receptors all come from a man younger than 30 who received the YFV17D yellow fever vaccine.

V gene TRBV7-9 combines with J gene TRBJ2-5; D remains unclear. Trimming took 5 bases from V and 1 from J, leaving 17 bases between them. This CDR3 comprises 16 residues. Germline V gene sequence: CDR1 SEHNR, CDR2 FQNEAQ (reference sequence). The CDR3 loop reads CASSNTQWGFQETQYF. Written as DNA, the CDR3 is TGTGCCAGCAGCAATACGCAATGGGGTTTCCAAGAGACCCAGTACTTC. The complete variable domain, with remaining parts taken from reference TRBV7-9 and TRBJ2-5, reads DTGVSQNPRHKITKRGQNVTFRCDPISEHNRLYWYRQTLGQGPEFLTYFQNEAQLEKSRLLSDRFSAERPKGSFSTLEIQRTEQGDSAMYLCASSNTQWGFQETQYFGPGTRLLVL.

This clonotype was seen more than once but under ten times. The V gene is TRBV11-1, the J gene TRBJ2-1; D may be TRBD2 (5 bases). V was trimmed by 2 bases and J by 1 base, leaving 15 bases between them. CDR1 SGHAT and CDR2 FQDESV come from the germline V gene (reference sequence). The CDR3 spans 17 residues. The CDR3 sequence is CASSLNLARGSYNEQFF. DNA for the CDR3: TGTGCCAGCAGCTTAAACCTCGCTAGAGGGTCCTACAATGAGCAGTTCTTC.

This clonotype was counted a single time. The V gene is TRBV7-2, the J gene TRBJ2-1, with 9 bases aligning to TRBD1. V shed 1 base and J 10 bases; nucleotides not matched to a gene: 8. The CDR3 contains 15 residues. Germline V gene data show CDR1 as SGHTA and CDR2 as FQGNSA. The CDR3 bases are TGTGCCAGCAGCTTAGAAGGGACAGGGACGCGGGAGCAGTTCTTC. The encoded protein is CASSLEGTGTREQFF.

This clonotype was seen a few times. This sequence joins TRBV20-1 and TRBJ2-7, with 9 bases identical to TRBD1. Germline lookup yields CDR1 DFQATT and CDR2 SNEGSKA (reference sequence). V gave up 5 bases and J gave up 0 bases; unmatched junction bases: 5. This CDR3 comprises 14 residues. DNA of the CDR3: TGCAGTGCTCCCGGGACAGGGACCTCCTACGAGCAGTACTTC. Translated, it gives CSAPGTGTSYEQYF.

J is TRBJ2-1 and V is TRBV11-2; a possible D gene is TRBD2 (6 bases). V was cut by 5 bases and J by 4 bases, with 15 bases left in between. The CDR3 is made up of 15 amino acids. CDR1 and CDR2 (germline): SGHAT, FQNNGV. The CDR3 spells CASSRLDKPYNEQFF. Written as DNA, the CDR3 is TGTGCCAGCAGCCGACTAGACAAACCATACAATGAGCAGTTCTTC.

This clonotype was recorded many times. The chain combines TRBV27 with TRBJ1-1; tentative D call: TRBD1 (6 bases). CDR3 length: 14 amino acids. Trimming pared 8 bases from V and 0 bases from J, leaving 13 bases between. CDR1 is MNHEY and CDR2 is SMNVEV in the germline V gene (reference sequence). CDR3 sequence: CASSRGQMNTEAFF. Here the CDR3 DNA reads TGTGCCAGCTCGCGAGGACAGATGAACACTGAAGCTTTCTTT.

The chain combines TRBV7-8 with TRBJ2-1, with 11 nucleotides matching TRBD2. The V gene end was trimmed by 1 base and the J gene end by 8 bases; junction bases not matched to a gene: 7. There are 16 residues in the CDR3. CDR1 and CDR2 (germline): SGHVS, FQNEAQ. CDR3 in amino acids: CASSLEVAGGLDEQFF. CDR3 sequence (DNA): TGTGCCAGCAGCTTAGAAGTAGCGGGGGGGCTCGATGAGCAGTTCTTC.

The chain carries TRBV29-1 and TRBJ1-2; no firm D call. The V end lost 5 bases, the J end lost 2 bases, and 9 bases lay between the germline ends. This CDR3 spans 12 amino acids. Germline assignment: CDR1 SQVTM and CDR2 ANQGSEA. The CDR3 region has the DNA TGCAGCGTTCGGTTACAGAACTATGGCTACACCTTC. Residues: CSVRLQNYGYTF.

In this sample, this clonotype turned up a few times. This chain joins TRBV5-1 and TRBJ2-7, with 9 bases lining up with TRBD1. J gave up 3 bases and V 8 bases, and 12 bases lay outside the gene matches. The V gene's germline CDR1 is SGHRS and CDR2 YFSETQ. CDR3 length equals 15 residues. CDR3 sequence: CARIDWTGAVYEQYV. The CDR3 nucleotides are TGCGCCAGAATTGACTGGACAGGGGCGGTCTACGAGCAGTACGTC.

The V gene is TRBV9, the J gene TRBJ1-2; the match to TRBD1 covers 8 bases. There are 14 residues in the CDR3. Unmatched junction bases numbered 7, after V lost 3 bases and J lost 6 bases. Germline V gene data show CDR1 as SGDLS and CDR2 as YYNGEE. The chain's CDR3 is CASSARTGMDGYTF. Written as DNA, the CDR3 is TGTGCCAGCAGCGCTCGGACAGGGATGGATGGCTACACCTTC.

This clonotype has only a few counts. The chain uses TRBV7-9 and TRBJ1-2, with TRBD1 matching 7 bases. The CDR3 length is 13 residues. Unmatched junction bases numbered 8, after V lost 5 bases and J lost 8 bases. The germline CDR1 and CDR2 sequences are SEHNR and FQNEAQ (reference sequence). CDR3 residues: CASSPEGAEGYTF. Here the CDR3 DNA reads TGTGCCAGCAGCCCCGAGGGGGCGGAAGGCTACACCTTC.

The J gene is TRBJ2-2, the V gene TRBV24-1; possible D gene TRBD2, 5 bases. The CDR3 extends over 14 amino acids. Trimming left V 4 bases short and J 5 bases short, with 10 bases between. Germline CDR1 and CDR2: KGHDR and SFDVKD. The CDR3, as DNA: TGTGCCACCAGTGACAATGACTATACCGGGGAGCTGTTTTTT. This encodes CATSDNDYTGELFF.

J is TRBJ2-7 and V is TRBV6-5; 10 bases line up with TRBD1. Germline V gene data show CDR1 as MNHEY and CDR2 as SVGAGI. V lost 4 bases to trimming and J lost 2 bases; unmatched junction nucleotides: 5. This CDR3 comprises 15 residues. The CDR3 bases are TGTGCCAGCAGTTCCCGGGACAGGGGAACCTACGAGCAGTACGTC. As protein: CASSSRDRGTYEQYV.

This clonotype was seen many times. The chain couples TRBV5-1 to TRBJ2-5, with 8 positions matching TRBD1. The CDR3 runs 14 residues. Germline CDR1 SGHRS, CDR2 YFSETQ. Trimming removed 3 bases from V and 2 bases from J; junction bases left unmatched: 3. CDR3 nucleotides: TGCGCCAGCAGCTCTACAGGGGGTCAAGAGACCCAGTACTTC. Translating it yields CASSSTGGQETQYF. Full variable domain (missing parts from reference TRBV5-1 and TRBJ2-5): KAGVTQTPRYLIKTRGQQVTLSCSPISGHRSVSWYQQTPGQGLQFLFEYFSETQRNKGNFPGRFSGRQFSNSRSEMNVSTLELGDSALYLCASSSTGGQETQYFGPGTRLLVL.

This clonotype was found a few times. V and J are TRBV4-3 and TRBJ1-3; perhaps TRBD1 as D (5 bases). CDR3 length equals 16 residues. CDR1 is LGHNA and CDR2 is YSLEER in the germline V gene. V shed 0 bases and J shed 0 bases, with 9 bases lying between them. CDR3 loop: CASSQDSRGSGNTIYF. CDR3 DNA: TGCGCCAGCAGCCAAGATTCTAGGGGCTCTGGAAACACCATATATTTT.

At least ten counts were recorded for this clonotype. This chain uses TRBV18 with TRBJ2-7, with D possibly TRBD2 on 5 matching bases. V shed 3 bases and J shed 7 bases, with 7 bases lying between them. CDR1 is KGHSH, CDR2 LQKENI, per germline. The CDR3 has 11 amino acids. CDR3 residues: CASSPPGEQYF. DNA for the CDR3: TGTGCCAGCTCACCCCCGGGGGAGCAGTACTTC.

This clonotype was picked up a small number of times. This sequence joins TRBV4-1 and TRBJ1-1, with D possibly TRBD1 on 5 matching bases. V dropped 1 base and J dropped 4 bases, with 13 bases sitting between them. Germline V lookup: CDR1 MGHRA, CDR2 YSYEKL. CDR3 length: 15 residues. CDR3 sequence reads: CASSQVVRGGTEAFF. In DNA form, the CDR3 reads TGCGCCAGCAGCCAAGTAGTCCGGGGCGGCACTGAAGCTTTCTTT.

V and J are TRBV5-6 and TRBJ2-1; D perhaps matches TRBD1 (6 bases). This CDR3 region has 15 residues. Trimming pared 1 base from V and 2 bases from J, leaving 10 bases between. The germline V gene has CDR1 SGHDT and CDR2 YYEEEE. The CDR3 bases are TGTGCCAGCAGCTTGCAGGGGTTGGCCTACAATGAGCAGTTCTTC. It translates to CASSLQGLAYNEQFF.

About this clonotype: One junction end does not reproduce the germline sequence, and a read error may be involved. V usage is TRBV2 and J usage is TRBJ1-3, with no clear D. There are 12 residues in the CDR3. Germline V gives CDR1 SNHLY, CDR2 FYNNEI. CDR3 DNA sequence: TGTGCTAGCAGTGAGTTGGCCGACACCATATATTTT. As protein: CASSELADTIYF.

The table lists this clonotype with many counts. The chain uses TRBV27 and TRBJ2-7; 7 positions match TRBD1. This CDR3 is built from 16 residues. The junction had 13 bases not matched to a gene; V was cut back by 6 bases and J by 2 bases. From germline, CDR1 is MNHEY and CDR2 SMNVEV (reference sequence). In DNA, the CDR3 is TGTGCCAGCAGCCGCCTGGGGACAGCCATAGCCTACGAGCAGTACTTC. Amino acid sequence: CASSRLGTAIAYEQYF.

The genes are TRBV7-3 and TRBJ1-1; D unclear. This CDR3 contains 13 residues. Deletions cut 5 bases from V and 1 base from J, with 8 bases between. Germline V gene lookup returns CDR1 SGHTA and CDR2 FQGTGA. DNA of the CDR3: TGTGCCAGCAGCCCTGGATCGAACACTGAAGCTTTCTTT. This codes for CASSPGSNTEAFF. Together with reference TRBV7-3 and TRBJ1-1, the CDR3 gives the full variable domain: GAGVSQTPSNKVTEKGKYVELRCDPISGHTALYWYRQSLGQGPEFLIYFQGTGAADDSGLPNDRFFAVRPEGSVSTLKIQRTERGDSAVYLCASSPGSNTEAFFGQGTRLTVV.

This clonotype was observed a handful of times. The chain has TRBV12-3 or TRBV12-4 and TRBJ2-2; D is unresolved. Trimming removed 7 bases from V and 2 bases from J, with 5 bases in between. CDR3 length: 12 amino acids. The DNA of the CDR3 is TGTGCCAGCAATTTCAACACCGGGGAGCTGTTTTTT. Translating it yields CASNFNTGELFF.